This T cell receptor (beta chain) is from a study of blood T cell repertoires in COVID-19. Profiling relied on immunoSEQ multiplex PCR, and the TCRdb table lists in-frame clones only, not all of them. The sample lists over 130,000 clones; roughly four fifths were seen once. Between the trimmed V and J ends, which lost 4 bases and 10 bases, there was a span of 20 bases. Looked up from germline, CDR1 is MNHEY and CDR2 is SVGEGT. This CDR3 is built from 15 residues. The chain carries TRBV6-2 or TRBV6-3 and TRBJ1-5; possibly TRBD1 for D (6 bases). This TCR was recovered from a woman aged 50 to 65 with active or convalescent COVID-19. Source material: peripheral blood. The CDR3, as DNA: TGTGCCAGCAGTTCTCTCGGGACATTCCGTCAACCCCAGCATTTT. The encoded protein is CASSSLGTFRQPQHF.